Below, one T cell receptor beta chain is given with its context. Antigen unknown. The data were obtained in a study of T cell clones after liver transplantation. Study context: A pre-transplant mixed lymphocyte reaction with TCRbeta sequencing defined graft-donor-reactive clones followed in post-transplant blood. General study points: In a couple of subjects, few donor cells limited the measurable donor-reactive repertoire.

The CDR3 has 14 residues. The V gene's germline CDR1 is MNHEY and CDR2 SVGAGI. The V end lost 6 bases, the J end lost 3 bases, and 15 bases lay between the germline ends. Sequencing used immunoSEQ multiplex PCR; TCRdb keeps in-frame clones, though not all of them. The sample contains 70,000 or so clones, under 95% of which appear only once. Thawed unstimulated PBMCs were FACS-sorted by CD3, CD4 and CD8 into two populations. The TCR was taken from a human donor who received a liver transplant. This chain links TRBV6-5 with TRBJ2-7, with D possibly matching TRBD2 (6 bases). Source: CD4+ T cells from blood, taken before liver transplant. Here the CDR3 reads CASRAQQGGYEQYF. Written as DNA, the CDR3 is TGTGCCAGCAGGGCCCAGCAGGGAGGCTACGAGCAGTACTTC.